This T cell receptor (beta chain) was sequenced for a study of response to subunit inactivated influenza vaccine. Study conclusions and caveats: Seasonal influenza vaccination, on each occasion, was suggested by the authors to recruit few new T cells.

The CDR3 length is 13 residues. V lost 6 bases and J lost 2, with 11 bases in between. Looked up from germline, CDR1 is MNHEY and CDR2 is SVGEGT. TCRdb redid the calling of the RT-PCR reads with MiXCR, one entry per CDR3 protein. In the table there are a few hundred thousand distinct CDR3 sequences, about 20% of which are singletons. On this clonotype: Its antigen is unknown.

The sample was PBMCs from blood, taken roughly 20 months after vaccination. The chain has TRBV6-2 or TRBV6-3 and TRBJ2-7, with D perhaps matching TRBD2 (6 bases). The receptor was isolated from a man aged 50 to 75 who received an inactivated influenza vaccine. The CDR3 bases are TGTGCCAGCAGCGGGGGTGTCGCCTACGAGCAGTACTTC. This sequence encodes CASSGGVAYEQYF.